The 20 T cell receptor beta chains listed next were all sequenced from one sample in a study of blood T cell repertoires in COVID-19 (dated by TCRdb to the early 2020s). Libraries were built with the immunoSEQ multiplex PCR assay. Not all clones reach the TCRdb copy of this immuneACCESS table, which keeps in-frame sequences only. Checked studies attribute under half of the gap to unresolved V genes and leave the rest unexplained. This sample is represented by 300,000 to 400,000 clones; 88% of them were singletons. Under 6% of the sample lies in the top ten. The sequenced sample consisted of PBMCs or T cells enriched from blood (not recorded which). Every receptor here comes from a young man who had recovered from COVID-19.

The rearrangement links TRBV2 to TRBJ2-3, with a tentative D call TRBD1 (6 bases). With 7 bases removed from V and 0 bases from J, the gap between germline ends came to 14 bases. The CDR3 has 15 amino acids. Per the germline V gene, CDR1 is SNHLY and CDR2 is FYNNEI. DNA for the CDR3: TGTGCCAGCAACTACAGGGCCCTCAGCACAGATACGCAGTATTTT. Residues: CASNYRALSTDTQYF.

The chain has TRBV10-2 and TRBJ1-4; 12 bases fit TRBD1. This CDR3 comprises 14 residues. Losses at the gene ends were 6 bases for V and 6 bases for J; bases not matched to a gene: 2. The germline gives CDR1 WSHSY, CDR2 SAAADI. DNA of the CDR3: TGCGCCAGCAGGGGGACAGGGGGCGATGAAAAACTGTTTTTT. Protein sequence: CASRGTGGDEKLFF.

As DNA, the CDR3 is TGCAGCGCGCGACTGGGAGGCAATCAGCCCCAGCATTTT. This sequence encodes CSARLGGNQPQHF. The chain carries TRBV29-1 and TRBJ1-5; no reliable D call. The CDR3 runs to 13 residues. Trimming stripped 7 bases from V and 2 bases from J, with 12 bases between. Germline CDR1 is SQVTM and CDR2 is ANQGSEA.

The CDR3 loop reads CASSAWTGTGELFF. CDR3 coding DNA: TGCGCCAGCAGCGCCTGGACTGGAACGGGGGAGCTGTTTTTT. This chain links TRBV5-1 with TRBJ2-2; possible D gene TRBD2, 5 bases. V was clipped by 4 bases and J by 8 bases, with 15 bases between them. CDR1 is SGHRS, CDR2 YFSETQ, per germline. The CDR3 length is 14 residues.

The chain uses TRBV6-1 and TRBJ1-2; 8 nucleotides align to TRBD1. The V segment lost 2 bases and the J segment 9 bases; nucleotides outside the gene matches: 14. CDR3 size: 16 residues. Germline lookup yields CDR1 MNHNS and CDR2 SASEGT. The CDR3 here is CASSENPWTGSSRYTF. As DNA, the CDR3 is TGTGCCAGCAGTGAAAATCCCTGGACAGGGTCTAGCCGCTACACCTTC.

The chain employs TRBV7-9 and TRBJ2-7; D is possibly TRBD1 (6 bases). CDR1 and CDR2 from the germline V gene are SEHNR and FQNEAQ (reference sequence). Between the trimmed V and J ends, which lost 5 bases and 6 bases, there was a span of 14 bases. This CDR3 is 13 amino acids long. CDR3 in amino acids: CASSPRGGSEQYF. The CDR3 bases are TGTGCCAGCAGCCCCCGAGGGGGTAGCGAGCAGTACTTC.

The gene calls are TRBV15 and TRBJ1-2, with unresolved D. The CDR3 extends over 12 amino acids. The germline gives CDR1 LNHNV, CDR2 YYDKDF (reference sequence). The V end lost 5 bases, the J end lost 0 bases, and 4 bases lay between the germline ends. This CDR3 reads CATSDTNYGYTF. CDR3 sequence (DNA): TGTGCCACCAGCGACACTAACTATGGCTACACCTTC. The full variable domain, rest sourced from reference TRBV15 and TRBJ1-2, is DAMVIQNPRYQVTQFGKPVTLSCSQTLNHNVMYWYQQKSSQAPKLLFHYYDKDFNNEADTPDNFQSRRPNTSFCFLDIRSPGLGDTAMYLCATSDTNYGYTFGSGTRLTVV.

The chain uses TRBV2 and TRBJ1-2, with TRBD1 matching 8 bases. The V segment lost 4 bases and the J segment 7 bases; nucleotides outside the gene matches: 8. Germline loops: CDR1 SNHLY, CDR2 FYNNEI. This CDR3 is 14 amino acids long. The CDR3 reads CASSVGRGLTGYTF. Here the CDR3 DNA reads TGTGCCAGCAGTGTAGGCAGGGGGCTTACTGGCTACACCTTC.

The CDR3 DNA sequence: TGTGCCAGCAGTTGGACTAGCGGGGGCGATGAGCAGTTCTTC. This codes for CASSWTSGGDEQFF. The V gene is TRBV2, the J gene TRBJ2-1; 13 bases fit TRBD2. V was clipped by 5 bases and J by 8 bases; unmatched bases: 3. The CDR3 length is 14 residues. Germline V gives CDR1 SNHLY, CDR2 FYNNEI.

The J gene is TRBJ1-5, the V gene TRBV5-1; tentative D call: TRBD1 (6 bases). The CDR3 has 19 amino acids. Trimming stripped 2 bases from V and 3 bases from J, with 24 bases between. The germline CDR1 and CDR2 sequences are SGHRS and YFSETQ. CDR3 loop: CASSFSALGASRDNQPQHF. CDR3 nucleotides: TGCGCCAGCAGCTTTTCGGCATTGGGGGCCTCCAGGGACAATCAGCCCCAGCATTTT.

CDR3 in amino acids: CASSDLAGGRDEQFF. CDR3 in DNA: TGTGCCAGCAGCGACCTAGCGGGGGGGCGTGATGAGCAGTTCTTC. This rearrangement joins TRBV11-2 to TRBJ2-1; 12 bases map to TRBD2. CDR3 length equals 15 residues. The junction had 7 bases not matched to a gene; V was cut back by 5 bases and J by 8 bases. CDR1 is SGHAT and CDR2 is FQNNGV in the germline V gene.

V gene TRBV27 combines with J gene TRBJ1-1; D might be TRBD1 (6 bases). The CDR3 is made up of 13 amino acids. V was clipped by 6 bases and J by 4 bases, with 12 bases between them. Germline lookup yields CDR1 MNHEY and CDR2 SMNVEV (reference sequence). CDR3 amino acids: CASRPTGTTEAFF. The DNA for the CDR3 is TGTGCCAGCAGACCCACAGGGACCACTGAAGCTTTCTTT.

This chain uses TRBV19 with TRBJ1-2, with a tentative D call TRBD1 (5 bases). The V end lost 5 bases, the J end lost 1 base, and 14 bases lay between the germline ends. The CDR3 is 15 residues long. CDR1 and CDR2 from the germline V gene are LNHDA and SQIVND (reference sequence). The CDR3 sequence is CASSLGLTFNYGYTF. The CDR3 DNA sequence: TGTGCCAGTAGTTTGGGACTTACCTTTAACTATGGCTACACCTTC.

This chain links TRBV28 with TRBJ2-7, with TRBD1 matching over 7 bases. Germline CDR1 MDHEN, CDR2 SYDVKM. The CDR3 sequence is 15 residues long. V shed 6 bases and J 0 bases; nucleotides not matched to a gene: 8. In nucleotides, the CDR3 is TGTGCCAGCAGCTATCTTAGGGACAGCTCCTACGAGCAGTACTTC. As protein: CASSYLRDSSYEQYF.

This clone was seen more than once but under ten times. The chain has TRBV24-1 and TRBJ2-2; D remains ambiguous. Germline CDR1 KGHDR, CDR2 SFDVKD. The germline V and J ends were trimmed by 0 bases and 8 bases, with 6 bases remaining between them. This CDR3 spans 13 amino acids. The DNA of the CDR3 is TGTGCCACCAGTGATTTGCTGCGTGGGGAGCTGTTTTTT. Encoded protein: CATSDLLRGELFF.

The chain is built from TRBV28 and TRBJ2-2; 7 nucleotides agree with TRBD2. Trimming at V came to 3 bases and at J to 4 bases, leaving 5 bases not matched to a gene. The CDR3 spans 15 residues. Germline V lookup: CDR1 MDHEN, CDR2 SYDVKM. This chain's CDR3 is CASSLRTRSTGELFF. CDR3 in DNA: TGTGCCAGCAGTTTGAGGACTAGATCCACCGGGGAGCTGTTTTTT.

The chain links TRBV24-1 to TRBJ2-1; 11 bases are a match to TRBD2. Per the germline V gene, CDR1 is KGHDR and CDR2 is SFDVKD. The V gene end was trimmed by 3 bases and the J gene end by 7 bases; junction bases not matched to a gene: 19. The CDR3 sequence is 20 residues long. CDR3 in amino acids: CATSDVGTSGGLRVRNEQFF. The CDR3 nucleotides are TGTGCCACCAGTGATGTGGGAACTAGCGGGGGCCTTAGGGTTAGGAATGAGCAGTTCTTC.

The J gene is TRBJ1-5, the V gene TRBV6-5; 7 nucleotides agree with TRBD1. This CDR3 comprises 16 residues. The V segment lost 2 bases and the J segment 4 bases; nucleotides outside the gene matches: 8. Germline CDR1 is MNHEY and CDR2 is SVGAGI. CDR3 nucleotide sequence: TGTGCCAGCAGTTACCCAGACAGGGTAGGAAATCAGCCCCAGCATTTT. Translated: CASSYPDRVGNQPQHF.

This chain joins TRBV12-2 and TRBJ2-5; TRBD1 is taken as the D call from the table, unchecked against the DNA. TRBV12-2 is a pseudogene locus. This CDR3 region has 16 residues. For the CDR3, the DNA is TGTGCAAGTCGCTTAGTTAACAGGGCTTTCCAAGAGACCCAGTACTTC. Residues: CASRLVNRAFQETQYF.

The chain links TRBV24-1 to TRBJ2-3; 10 bases line up with TRBD1. Unmatched junction bases numbered 4, after V lost 4 bases and J lost 4 bases. This CDR3 region has 15 residues. CDR1 and CDR2 (germline): KGHDR, SFDVKD. The CDR3 DNA sequence: TGTGCCACCAGTGACTCTGGGACAGGGGCAGATACGCAGTATTTT. This sequence encodes CATSDSGTGADTQYF.